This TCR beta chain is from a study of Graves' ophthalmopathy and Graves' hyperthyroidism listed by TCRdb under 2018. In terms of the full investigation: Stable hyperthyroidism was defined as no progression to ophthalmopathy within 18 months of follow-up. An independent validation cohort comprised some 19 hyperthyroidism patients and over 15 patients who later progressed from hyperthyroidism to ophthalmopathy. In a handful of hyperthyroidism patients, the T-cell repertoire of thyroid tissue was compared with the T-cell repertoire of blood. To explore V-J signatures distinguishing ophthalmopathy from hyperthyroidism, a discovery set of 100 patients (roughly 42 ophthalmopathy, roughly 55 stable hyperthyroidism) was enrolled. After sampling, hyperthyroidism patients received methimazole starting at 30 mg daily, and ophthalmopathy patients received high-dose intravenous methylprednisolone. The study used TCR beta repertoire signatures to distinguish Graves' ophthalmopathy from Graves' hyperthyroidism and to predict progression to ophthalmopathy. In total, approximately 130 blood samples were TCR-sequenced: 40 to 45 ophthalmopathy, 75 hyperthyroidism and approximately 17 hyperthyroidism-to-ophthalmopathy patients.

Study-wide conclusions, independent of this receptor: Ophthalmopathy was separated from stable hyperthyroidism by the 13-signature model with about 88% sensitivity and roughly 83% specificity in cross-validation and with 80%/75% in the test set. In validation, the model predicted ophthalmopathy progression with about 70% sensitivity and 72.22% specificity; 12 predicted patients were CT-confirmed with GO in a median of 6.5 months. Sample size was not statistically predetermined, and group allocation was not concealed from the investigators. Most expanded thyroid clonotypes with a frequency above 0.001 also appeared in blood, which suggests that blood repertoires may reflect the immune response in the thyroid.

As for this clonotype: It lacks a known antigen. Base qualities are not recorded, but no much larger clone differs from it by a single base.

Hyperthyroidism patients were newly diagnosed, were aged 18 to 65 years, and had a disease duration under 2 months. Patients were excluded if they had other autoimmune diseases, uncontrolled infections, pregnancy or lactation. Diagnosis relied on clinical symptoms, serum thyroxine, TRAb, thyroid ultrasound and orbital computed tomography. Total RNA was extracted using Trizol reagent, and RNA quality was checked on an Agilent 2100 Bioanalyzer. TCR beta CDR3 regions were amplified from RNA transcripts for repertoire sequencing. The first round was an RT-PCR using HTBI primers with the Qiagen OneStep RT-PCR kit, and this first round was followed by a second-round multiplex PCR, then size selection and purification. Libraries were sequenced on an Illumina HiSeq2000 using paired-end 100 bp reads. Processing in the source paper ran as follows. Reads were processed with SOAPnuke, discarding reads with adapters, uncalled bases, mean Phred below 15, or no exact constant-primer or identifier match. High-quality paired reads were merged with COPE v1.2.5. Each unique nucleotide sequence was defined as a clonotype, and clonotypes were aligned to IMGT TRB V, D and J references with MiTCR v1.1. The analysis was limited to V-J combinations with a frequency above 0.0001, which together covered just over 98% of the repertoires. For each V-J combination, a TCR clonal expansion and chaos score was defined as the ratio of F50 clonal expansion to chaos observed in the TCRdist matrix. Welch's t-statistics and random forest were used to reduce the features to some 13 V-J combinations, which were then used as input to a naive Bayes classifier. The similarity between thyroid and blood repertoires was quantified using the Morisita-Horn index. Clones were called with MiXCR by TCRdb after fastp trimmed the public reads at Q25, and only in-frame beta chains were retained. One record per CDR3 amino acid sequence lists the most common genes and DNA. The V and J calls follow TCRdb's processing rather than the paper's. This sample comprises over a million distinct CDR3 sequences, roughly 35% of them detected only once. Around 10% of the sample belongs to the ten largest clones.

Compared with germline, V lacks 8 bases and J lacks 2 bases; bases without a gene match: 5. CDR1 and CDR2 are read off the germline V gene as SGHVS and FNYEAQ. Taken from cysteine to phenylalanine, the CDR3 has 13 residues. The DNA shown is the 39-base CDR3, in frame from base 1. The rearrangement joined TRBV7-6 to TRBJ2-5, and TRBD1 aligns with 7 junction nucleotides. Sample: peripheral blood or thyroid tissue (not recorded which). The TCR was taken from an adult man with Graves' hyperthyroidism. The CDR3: CASGQVLQETQYF. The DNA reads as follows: TGTGCCAGCGGACAGGTACTTCAAGAGACCCAGTACTTC.